The TCR beta chain described here comes from a study of OX40 agonist ivuxolimab in advanced cancers. Looking at the study overall: Averaging 60 years in age, with a range of roughly 20 to 79, the cohort was around 85% male. Study-wide results and caveats: At doses 0.1 to 3.0 mg/kg, CD4+ and CD8+ clones expanded.

Some clones are missing from TCRdb's copy, which holds only in-frame ones; the method was immunoSEQ multiplex PCR. The sample records approximately 40,000 clones, 75% to 90% being singletons. Enrollment shut out patients with autoimmune disease history or systemic immunosuppression. Trimming removed 0 bases from V and 8 bases from J, with 16 bases in between. CDR1 and CDR2 (germline): KGHSH, LQKENI. The CDR3 has 15 amino acids. To note about this clone: The antigen is undetermined.

This specimen was CD4+ or CD8+ T cells sorted from blood, taken in a trial of the OX40 agonist ivuxolimab. The V call is TRBV18, the J call TRBJ1-2; D remains unclear. The TCR originated in an adult with an advanced solid tumor such as melanoma, head and neck, liver or kidney cancer. The CDR3 sequence is CASSPPGQQHLGYTF. The CDR3 DNA reads TGTGCCAGCTCACCACCAGGTCAACAGCATCTGGGCTACACCTTC.